The next 16 T cell receptor beta chains were all read from a single sample in a study of shared T cell receptors in the human thymus. Sequencing used immunoSEQ multiplex PCR; TCRdb keeps in-frame clones, though not all of them. The sample has 700,000 or so clones, approximately 83% seen once. This sample was shared with a second study, whose subject was human thymus T cells.

Sequenced material: thymocytes. The source of these receptors is a girl in the first two years of life with a congenital heart defect.

The chain uses TRBV13 and TRBJ1-1, with a tentative D call TRBD1 (5 bases). Germline V gene sequence: CDR1 PRHDT, CDR2 FYEKMQ (reference sequence). The V and J ends lost 0 bases and 6 bases respectively, with 17 bases between them. The CDR3 has 16 amino acids. The CDR3 DNA reads as TGTGCCAGCAGCTTAGGCCGGGCAGGGAATGGGGCTGAAGCTTTCTTT. Protein: CASSLGRAGNGAEAFF.

This chain connects TRBV5-1 to TRBJ1-1, with unresolved D. The CDR3 is 16 amino acids. Trimming shortened V by 0 bases and J by 3 bases, and 15 bases separated the two germline ends. The germline V gene has CDR1 SGHRS and CDR2 YFSETQ. The CDR3 loop is CASSLESGLSDTEAFF. The CDR3 DNA is TGCGCCAGCAGCTTGGAATCGGGGTTGAGTGACACTGAAGCTTTCTTT.

The chain recombines TRBV4-1 with TRBJ1-1; D is ambiguous. The CDR3 consists of 13 residues. V lost 0 bases, J lost 11 bases, and 13 bases lay in between. Per the germline V gene, CDR1 is MGHRA and CDR2 is YSYEKL. This CDR3 reads CASSQEAKGGAFF. CDR3 sequence (DNA): TGCGCCAGCAGCCAAGAGGCTAAGGGCGGGGCTTTCTTT.

This clone was seen a single time. This specimen includes other DNA sequences encoding the same CDR3. This chain joins TRBV6-5 and TRBJ2-2; possible D gene TRBD1, 6 bases. The CDR3 is 15 residues long. The V and J ends lost 0 bases and 1 base respectively, with 6 bases between them. Germline V gene data show CDR1 as MNHEY and CDR2 as SVGAGI. The DNA for the CDR3 is TGTGCCAGCAGTTACTCGGGACAGAACACCGGGGAGCTGTTTTTT. This translates into CASSYSGQNTGELFF.

The V and J genes are TRBV5-6 and TRBJ2-5, with D possibly being TRBD1 (5 bases). The closer fit of TRBJ2-7 to the DNA end suggests the J call may be wrong. From germline, CDR1 is SGHDT and CDR2 YYEEEE. This CDR3 is built from 15 residues. This CDR3 is CASSLGTDTTYEQYF. CDR3 in DNA: TGTGCCAGCAGCTTGGGGACGGACACGACGTACGAGCAGTACTTC.

The chain uses TRBV28 and TRBJ2-7; weak D call: TRBD1 (6 bases). This CDR3 has 14 residues. Trimming took 0 bases from V and 6 from J, leaving 12 bases between them. Germline CDR1 and CDR2: MDHEN and SYDVKM. The DNA of the CDR3 is TGTGCCAGCAGTTTATGGGGCACAGGGACCGAGCAGTACTTC. Translating it yields CASSLWGTGTEQYF.

V is TRBV7-2 and J is TRBJ2-3, with 10 nucleotides matching TRBD2. The CDR3 consists of 18 residues. CDR1 SGHTA and CDR2 FQGNSA come from the germline V gene. Unmatched junction bases numbered 11, after V lost 5 bases and J lost 0 bases. CDR3 loop: CASSPLAGGPASTDTQYF. The CDR3 region has the DNA TGTGCCAGCAGCCCTTTAGCGGGGGGCCCCGCTAGCACAGATACGCAGTATTTT.

The V and J genes are TRBV19 and TRBJ1-5; D may be TRBD1 (5 bases). V was clipped by 0 bases and J by 0 bases, with 9 bases between them. Germline V gene sequence: CDR1 LNHDA, CDR2 SQIVND (reference sequence). CDR3 length: 16 residues. The CDR3 spells CASSIDDRPSNQPQHF. The CDR3 nucleotides are TGTGCCAGTAGTATAGATGACAGACCTAGCAATCAGCCCCAGCATTTT. The full variable domain, its missing parts supplied by reference TRBV19 and TRBJ1-5, is DGGITQSPKYLFRKEGQNVTLSCEQNLNHDAMYWYRQDPGQGLRLIYYSQIVNDFQKGDIAEGYSVSREKKESFPLTVTSAQKNPTAFYLCASSIDDRPSNQPQHFGDGTRLSIL.

The chain recombines TRBV2 with TRBJ2-2, with 15 bases fitting TRBD2. The CDR3 is 17 amino acids. CDR1 and CDR2 from the germline V gene are SNHLY and FYNNEI. The V segment lost 7 bases and the J segment 5 bases; nucleotides outside the gene matches: 8. CDR3 sequence: CASTRGLAGGRTGELFF. CDR3 nucleotides: TGTGCCAGCACCAGAGGACTAGCGGGGGGGCGGACCGGGGAGCTGTTTTTT.

The CDR3 here is CASSQDGQGSPNYGYTF. CDR3 nucleotides: TGCGCCAGCAGCCAAGATGGCCAGGGATCGCCTAACTATGGCTACACCTTC. This chain joins TRBV4-1 and TRBJ1-2, with a weak D call TRBD1 (5 bases). This CDR3 is 17 amino acids long. Germline-derived CDR1 and CDR2 are MGHRA and YSYEKL. With 0 bases removed from V and 0 bases from J, the gap between germline ends came to 14 bases.

The J gene is TRBJ2-1, the V gene TRBV2; 10 bases line up with TRBD2. CDR3 size: 16 residues. Trimming removed 4 bases from V and 10 bases from J; junction bases left unmatched: 13. CDR1 is SNHLY, CDR2 FYNNEI, per germline. CDR3 region: CASSVVLAGAEWEQFF. DNA of the CDR3: TGTGCCAGCAGTGTAGTCCTAGCGGGGGCGGAGTGGGAGCAGTTCTTC. The full variable domain, with the rest looked up from reference TRBV2 and TRBJ2-1, is EPEVTQTPSHQVTQMGQEVILRCVPISNHLYFYWYRQILGQKVEFLVSFYNNEISEKSEIFDDQFSVERPDGSNFTLKIRSTKLEDSAMYFCASSVVLAGAEWEQFFGPGTRLTVL.

The rearrangement uses TRBV25-1 and TRBJ1-2; 7 positions agree with TRBD1. Trimming at V came to 1 base and at J to 4 bases, leaving 6 bases not matched to a gene. From germline, CDR1 is MGHDK and CDR2 SYGVNS. The CDR3 consists of 15 residues. In nucleotides, the CDR3 is TGTGCCAGCAGTGAATGGACAGGTGCCCGCTATGGCTACACCTTC. Residues: CASSEWTGARYGYTF.

The rearrangement links TRBV4-1 to TRBJ1-4, with TRBD1 as a possible D gene (5 bases). With 1 base removed from V and 4 bases from J, the gap between germline ends came to 7 bases. CDR3 length: 14 amino acids. Per germline, CDR1 MGHRA and CDR2 YSYEKL. The CDR3 DNA follows: TGCGCCAGCAGCCAAGGGACAAGTAATGAAAAACTGTTTTTT. Translated, it gives CASSQGTSNEKLFF.

This chain links TRBV27 with TRBJ1-4; D perhaps matches TRBD1 (6 bases). CDR3 length equals 15 residues. Trimming removed 5 bases from V and 8 bases from J, with 18 bases in between. CDR1 is MNHEY, CDR2 SMNVEV, per germline (reference sequence). The CDR3 DNA is TGTGCCAGCAGTAAGATACAGGGATGGGGGGAAAAACTGTTTTTT. As protein: CASSKIQGWGEKLFF.

This clone was detected a few times. The CDR3 nucleotides read TGTGCCAGCGGCATTCGGACTCCGGATTATAATTCACCCCTCCACTTT. Translating gives CASGIRTPDYNSPLHF. The rearrangement links TRBV11-2 to TRBJ1-6, with D uncertain. Trimming left V 8 bases short and J 4 bases short, with 18 bases between. Germline CDR1 and CDR2: SGHAT and FQNNGV. The CDR3 loop spans 16 amino acids.

The rearrangement links TRBV15 to TRBJ1-6; no clear D gene. V was shortened by 5 bases and J by 1 base, with 15 bases between the two germline ends. Germline CDR1 LNHNV, CDR2 YYDKDF (reference sequence). CDR3 size: 17 residues. The DNA for the CDR3 is TGTGCCACCAGCCCCGTGATAGCTCGGTCCTATAATTCACCCCTCCACTTT. It specifies CATSPVIARSYNSPLHF.